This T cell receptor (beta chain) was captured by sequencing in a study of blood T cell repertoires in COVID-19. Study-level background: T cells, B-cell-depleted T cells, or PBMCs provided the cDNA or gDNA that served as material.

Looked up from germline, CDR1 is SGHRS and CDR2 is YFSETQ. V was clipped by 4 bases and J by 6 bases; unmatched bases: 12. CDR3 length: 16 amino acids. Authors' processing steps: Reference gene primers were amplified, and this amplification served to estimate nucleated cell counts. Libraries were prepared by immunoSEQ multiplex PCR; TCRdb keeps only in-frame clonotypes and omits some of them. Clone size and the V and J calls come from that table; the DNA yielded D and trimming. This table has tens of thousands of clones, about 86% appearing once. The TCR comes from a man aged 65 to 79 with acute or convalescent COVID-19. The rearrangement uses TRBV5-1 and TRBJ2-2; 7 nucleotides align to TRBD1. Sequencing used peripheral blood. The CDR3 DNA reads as TGCGCCAGCAGCCTCCAGACAGGGAGACCACCCGGGGAGCTGTTTTTT. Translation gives CASSLQTGRPPGELFF.